This entry features one TCR beta chain sequence. This clonotype occurred many times. Its antigen is unknown. Nothing much larger sits one base from this clone, and base qualities are not available. All donors were healthy Caucasians. The study also sequenced three unrelated non-twin adults: a male aged 18 to 30, a male aged 50 to 59 and a female aged 50 to 59. Miltenyi CD45RO+ enrichment and human naive T-cell isolation kits were used to isolate memory (CD45RO+) and naive T cells from PBMC. This specimen comes from a study of identical twins (dated by TCRdb to the mid-2010s). Broadly, across the study: To test whether fetal clonotypes persist, this study deep-sequenced TCR alpha and beta repertoires from monozygotic twins, from unrelated adults of various ages, and from cord blood. To rule out contamination, the twin experiments were replicated at different times with different library preparation protocols.

The library was generated by 5' RACE. Sequenced using an Illumina HiSeq 2000. A universal primer binding site was introduced by template switching, and a unique molecular identifier was present in the final cDNA, enabling accurate counting of TCR cDNA molecules. First-strand cDNA for TCR alpha and beta chains was synthesized from specific primers in the conserved constant-segment region. Each cDNA library was double barcoded, with a SMART-Mk sample barcode plus Illumina barcodes, to control for contamination. Two successive PCR steps introduced TruSeq adapter sequences along with Illumina sample barcodes. The Illumina HiSeq platform was used with custom primers to sequence TCR alpha and beta cDNA libraries. The original pipeline was this. MiGEC was used to process raw reads and extract unique molecular identifiers, and MiXCR was used to find CDR3 positions. For each individual, recombination models were inferred using an EM algorithm with the repgenHMM and IGoR tools. Shared clonotype analysis was performed with the tcR package in R, normalizing sharing by the product of cloneset sizes. Out-of-frame nonproductive sequences were analyzed to study raw recombination free of thymic and clonal selection effects. The public reads were run again by TCRdb, first through fastp at Q25 and then through MiXCR, and only productive beta chains were kept. Each CDR3 protein gets just one entry, which takes the most common genes and DNA from the rows behind it. In this record, the V and J calls reflect TCRdb's handling and not the investigators' own analysis. Counted in this sample were approximately 690,000 distinct CDR3 sequences; 5.5% to 7.5% of them appeared once. Approximately 2% of the sample rests with the top ten.

V loses 5 bases, J loses 5 bases, and the germline ends lie 15 bases apart. For CDR1 and CDR2, the germline V gene lists SQVTM and ANQGSEA. The CDR3 holds 13 amino acids from the cysteine to the phenylalanine. This entry keeps only the CDR3 DNA: 39 bases, framed from base 1. Results the study describes overall, beyond this receptor: In monozygotic twins, out-of-frame TCR alpha sharing was systematically underestimated by recombination models, although the models agreed with sharing between unrelated individuals. Because the same donors could not be followed over many years, the conclusions relied on cross-sectional statistical analysis. A weaker excess of twin sharing was found in beta out-of-frame sequences because the signal-to-noise ratio was lowered by fewer shared sequences. Fewer insertions were carried by abundant cord blood beta clonotypes, a similar but weaker trend appeared in young adult naive repertoires, and no such trend appeared in memory repertoires. Zero-insertion analyses could be partly confounded by invariant T cells such as MAIT and iNKT, though diverse VJ usage argued against such confounding for most clonotypes. Compared with coincidental sharing between unrelated individuals, an excess of low generation-probability sequences was observed among out-of-frame TCR alpha sequences shared between twins.

The rearranged segments are TRBV29-1 and TRBJ2-5, and TRBD2 may be the D gene, going by 5 matching bases. Material: naive T cells sorted from blood. Taken with the paper, the label for cell subset or site translates to: cells isolated with a human naive T-cell isolation kit. This TCR derives from a man aged 18 to 30 in good health. Here the CDR3 is given as CSVIGETGETQYF. At the DNA level, the sequence is TGCAGCGTTATCGGGGAGACTGGGGAGACCCAGTACTTC.